The sequence of this TCR beta chain was determined in a study of tumor and adjacent non-tumor tissue in lung cancer. The overall study: Aged about 31 to 80 years, patients included nine to eleven men and roughly 5 women with stage I to III disease. About 4.17 million productive TCRbeta reads were obtained per sample on average. Findings and limits, study-wide: Normal lung showed higher cumulative top 100 clone frequency than tumor.

Comment on this clonotype: The antigen remains unidentified. A junction boundary mismatches the germline segment, possibly from a read error.

The library came from three nested PCR rounds adapted from ARM-PCR protocols. TCRdb re-analysed the multiplex PCR reads in MiXCR, keeping a single row per CDR3 protein. The sample records around 82,000 distinct CDR3 sequences, 80% to 90% being singletons. RNA was extracted from bulk tissue without any cell sorting. More than 3 cm separated this lung sample from the edge of the tumor. This CDR3 is 15 amino acids long. Per the germline V gene, CDR1 is MNHEY and CDR2 is SVGAGI. The chain is built from TRBV6-5 and TRBJ2-1; D gene uncertain. The source material was distant non-tumor lung tissue. The receptor comes from a man aged 55-75 years with non-small cell lung cancer. CDR3 amino acids: CAGSYDRSSYNEQFF. Here the CDR3 DNA reads TGTGCCGGCAGTTACGACCGGAGCTCCTACAATGAGCAATTCTTC.